Listed below are T cell receptor beta chains from one sample, sequenced in a study of blood T cell repertoires in COVID-19. Data came from immunoSEQ multiplex PCR; TCRdb stores just in-frame clones and leaves some out. The data show 85,000 to 130,000 clones, with about 91% seen just once and 5% to 6.5% held by the top ten. The sequenced sample consisted of peripheral blood. The source of these receptors is a human donor in a cohort sampled during active COVID-19. Each CDR3 is given with its conserved first and last residue. The order of the fields is CDR3 protein, V gene.

CDR3 protein: CASSADRGRVTSGSLSGELFF
V gene: TRBV5-1

CDR3 protein: CASTIAGGPGSYEQYF
V gene: TRBV27

CDR3 protein: CASSEGVPGNTIYF
V gene: TRBV5-4

CDR3 protein: CAISGTNNRVSEQYF
V gene: TRBV10-3

CDR3 protein: CASSHGTLYNEQFF
V gene: TRBV6-5

CDR3 protein: CASSQDFSGGAETQYF
V gene: TRBV4-2

CDR3 protein: CARSAQVNYGYTF
V gene: TRBV5-3

CDR3 protein: CASSKGPGQGVEQFF
V gene: TRBV21-1

CDR3 protein: CAGSSRTKYEQYF
V gene: TRBV7-2

CDR3 protein: CASSQPLAGVYEQYF
V gene: TRBV4-1

CDR3 protein: CSVGTGKIYGYTF
V gene: TRBV29-1

CDR3 protein: CASSTGQYTGELFF
V gene: TRBV19

CDR3 protein: CASRAGRGAEQYF
V gene: TRBV6-6

CDR3 protein: CASSDRTVYGYTF
V gene: TRBV7-9

CDR3 protein: CASSPGLAVGPDTQYF
V gene: TRBV7-3

CDR3 protein: CASGFSSHNEQFF
V gene: TRBV12-5